This TCR beta chain was identified in a study of monozygotic twins with inflammatory bowel disease (dated by TCRdb to between 2018 and 2020). About the full investigation: The full study comprised 28 monozygotic twin pairs: nine German pairs (four IBD-concordant, five IBD-discordant) and 19 IBD-discordant Danish pairs. The search for disease-associated traits relied mainly on comparing, within discordant pairs, IBD patients with their genetically identical healthy co-twins. Each individual had, on average, about 151 000 unique TCRalpha sequences and 181 000 unique TCRbeta sequences available for analysis.

From each donor, a roughly 2.5 ml peripheral blood sample was collected into PAXgene tubes and stored at -80 degrees C. Without T cell sorting, total RNA was isolated from whole blood using the PAXgene blood miRNA kit on an automated QIAcube. Peripheral blood from monozygotic twin pairs, either concordant or discordant for inflammatory bowel disease, underwent deep TCRalpha and TCRbeta repertoire profiling that used unique molecular barcoding. Smoking habits were recorded for all twin pairs, and each individual was classified as a current, former or never smoker. The method was 5' RACE. Preparation of each TCR library used around 3.5 ug of total RNA. For each sample, cDNA synthesis was carried out in eight separate reactions using SMARTScribe reverse transcriptase. Unique molecular identifiers containing a 6-nucleotide sample barcode were introduced through template switching during cDNA synthesis. TCRalpha and TCRbeta cDNA was amplified by two nested PCRs of 16 and 9 cycles, with bead purification after each PCR. Before amplification, cDNA was treated with uracil DNA-glycosylase and purified using the QIAquick PCR purification kit. In the second PCR, Illumina TruSeq-compatible adapters and sample-specific barcodes were added. TapeStation and Qubit were used to check library quality and concentration, and roughly 5 ng of each library went into the pool. Sequencing of the pooled libraries was done on an Illumina HiSeq2500 single-index Rapid Run using custom sequencing primers and 2 x 100 bp reads. The original methods were these. UMI-based consensus assembly with MiGEC version 1.2.6 was used to correct PCR and sequencing errors. MiXCR version 2.1.1 was used to carry out V(D)J alignment, clonotype assembly and CDR3 extraction. To normalise gene usage, clonotype sharing and MAIT/NKT TCR abundance, the top 1000, 10 000 and 20 000 clonotypes in each sample were analysed. Diversity was computed as the inverse Simpson index with the vegan R package after downsampling to 27 000 UMIs. Statistical testing used paired Mann-Whitney U tests on the discordant twin pairs and applied Benjamini-Hochberg correction for multiple testing. The reads underwent TCRdb reprocessing, giving one record for each CDR3 protein sequence and no DNA. These V and J calls are TCRdb output, not the study's own analysis. The table of this sample itemizes approximately 340,000 distinct CDR3 sequences. Of the sample, roughly 2% is held by the ten largest clones.

To note about this clonotype: No cognate antigen has been identified for it.

The CDR3 sequence holds 14 residues, the cysteine and phenylalanine included. The protein alone is recorded here. In the germline V gene (reference sequence), CDR1 corresponds to LNHNV and CDR2 to YYDKDF. Paper-wide results and their limitations: Fewer clonotypes were shared with other individuals by IBD patients than by healthy twins, most markedly in patients showing signs of disease activity. No single strong signal or clonotype linked to IBD turned up in the results, so the idea that one exists was not supported. Different T cell subtypes could not be distinguished in the analysis. Repertoire similarity did not differ between concordant and discordant twins, possibly due to limited statistical power. Because patients received different immunosuppressive treatments, the repertoires may have picked up extra background noise and variability between individuals. Measured by the inverse Simpson index, TCRbeta repertoire diversity was lower in IBD patients than in their healthy co-twins.

The clonotype originates from a human donor with ulcerative colitis or Crohn's disease, or a healthy co-twin of an affected twin (not recorded which). The sequencing sample was made of blood. Here the chain combines TRBV15 and TRBJ1-1; TCRdb indicates TRBD1, and absent DNA this call remains unverified. The CDR3: CATSRDQGTNYRFF. Supplemented by the reference TRBV15 and TRBJ1-1 proteins around the CDR3, the complete variable domain is DAMVIQNPRYQVTQFGKPVTLSCSQTLNHNVMYWYQQKSSQAPKLLFHYYDKDFNNEADTPDNFQSRRPNTSFCFLDIRSPGLGDTAMYLCATSRDQGTNYRFFGQGTRLTVV.